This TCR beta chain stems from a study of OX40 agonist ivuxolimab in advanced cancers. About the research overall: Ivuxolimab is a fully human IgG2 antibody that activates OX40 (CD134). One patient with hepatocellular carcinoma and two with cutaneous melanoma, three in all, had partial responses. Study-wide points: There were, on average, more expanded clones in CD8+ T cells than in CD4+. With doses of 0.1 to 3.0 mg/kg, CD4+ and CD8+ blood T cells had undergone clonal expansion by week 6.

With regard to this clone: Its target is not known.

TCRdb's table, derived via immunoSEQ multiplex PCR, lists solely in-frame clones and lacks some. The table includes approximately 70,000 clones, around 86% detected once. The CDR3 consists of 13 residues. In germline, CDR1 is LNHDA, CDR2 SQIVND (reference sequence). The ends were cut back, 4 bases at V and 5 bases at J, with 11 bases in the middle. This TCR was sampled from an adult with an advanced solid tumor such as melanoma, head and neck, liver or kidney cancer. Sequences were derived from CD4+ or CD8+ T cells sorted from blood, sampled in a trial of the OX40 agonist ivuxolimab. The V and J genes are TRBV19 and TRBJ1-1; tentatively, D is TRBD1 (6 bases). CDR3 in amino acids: CASSKGGRTEAFF. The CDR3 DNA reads TGTGCCAGTAGTAAGGGGGGCAGAACTGAAGCTTTCTTT. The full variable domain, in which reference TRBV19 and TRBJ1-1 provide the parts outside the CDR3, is DGGITQSPKYLFRKEGQNVTLSCEQNLNHDAMYWYRQDPGQGLRLIYYSQIVNDFQKGDIAEGYSVSREKKESFPLTVTSAQKNPTAFYLCASSKGGRTEAFFGQGTRLTVV.